This T cell receptor beta chain emerged from a study of cytomegalovirus exposure and HLA in healthy donors (dated by TCRdb to 2016 to 2017). With respect to the entire study: An earlier analysis of several hundred of the donors reported 250 to 300 Gb of sequence data and approximately 110 million unique TCR beta sequences from 150 million to 200 million T cells. An early release that covered approximately 600 HLA-typed donors contained about 300 gigabases of sequencing data and tens of millions of unique TCR sequences. The later analysis used no new phenotypic data to find candidate immune exposures, relying instead on TCR beta sequences and their occurrence across donors. High-throughput TCR immunosequencing, statistical association of individual TCRs with disease status, and machine learning were combined to predict cytomegalovirus infection status. To study patterns of TCR occurrence, a later analysis re-analyzed previously published TCR beta repertoires from several hundred donors and added high-resolution HLA genotyping. The number of typed donors differed by locus: 629-630 for A, B, C, DRB1 and DQB1; 522 for DQA1; 606 for DPA1; and around 470 for DPB1. Of the 398 genotyped donors, 75% to 85% were placed in the genetic ancestry cluster associated with self-reported Caucasian donors. Donor age, sex, ethnicity and CMV serostatus were compiled together with the repertoire data. Roughly five DR-DQ haplotypes were handled as single units for association and clustering, since linkage in the cohort was strong. Class I and class II HLA loci were covered by the typing at four-digit resolution. Along with the approximately 670-subject first cohort, a separate validation cohort of 120 different subjects was used. Every discovery cohort repertoire had been produced on one sequencing platform. Across 300 to 400 genotyped donors of the cohort, an average of roughly 200,000 unique TCR beta nucleotide sequences per donor were sequenced, and 15% to 20% of those sequences were non-productive. The study used immunosequencing to profile the T cell repertoires of some 600 subjects and linked those repertoires to cytomegalovirus serostatus. Genome-wide SNP genotypes for about 65% of the 666 donors were used in a later genetic analysis, which treated that subset as a discovery cohort. The study was designed to test whether signatures of past pathogen exposure could be identified by cataloging public T cell receptors. An earlier analysis of approximately 640 of the donors applied high-throughput TCR beta sequencing to assess whether each TCR beta V gene segment acted as functional or pseudogenic. Broad study findings and their caveats: A group of highly shared sequence variants was considered likely to be a technical artifact of the sequencing pipeline. The earlier analysis of around 600 of the donors excluded some 15 rarely observed V segments, including chromosome 9 orphons, because counts were too low. In a later analysis, HLA-associated TCR beta chains were found to be more clonally expanded and to have lower generation probabilities than equally common non-associated chains. The classifier was reported to diagnose cytomegalovirus status with high specificity and sensitivity in both the original cohort and the validation cohort. In this cohort, only TCR beta chains were sequenced, and detectable features were limited by the absence of alpha or paired-chain data. The study listed 170 or so TCR beta chains as associated with cytomegalovirus. For the cohort, immune exposure information was limited to CMV serostatus. A later analysis found that most CMV-associated TCR beta chains appeared HLA-restricted, with HLA associations seemingly driven largely by CMV exposure. Most TCR sequences were seen in very few donors, while some public TCRs were found in many individuals. A later analysis associated roughly 17,000 TCR beta sequences with specific HLA alleles at a false discovery rate of 0.05. A later genetic analysis reported fewer N-insertions in productive TCRs among donors in an Asian-associated ancestry cluster than the roughly 700-donor mean. In a later analysis, the rate of TCR association differed among HLA loci, with DRB1 alleles having the most associated TCRs and HLA-C alleles having the fewest. Strong co-occurrence of HLA alleles, especially DR and DQ, made assigning TCR associations to individual alleles difficult. According to the authors, the approach could potentially be generalized to other disease states and immunological phenotypes. Because HLA typing was unavailable for some donors at each locus, only the typed subset was used in association tests. Correlated functional status among segregating V segments might be attributable to linkage disequilibrium, but an unknown experimental factor could not be ruled out. A few of the identified cytomegalovirus-associated TCR beta chains were confirmed in vitro to be specific for cytomegalovirus antigens. Some IMGT-functional V segments, including TRBV6-2 and TRBV6-3, could not be told apart with the 87-base-pair reads, so those segments were excluded. Presence/absence analyses assumed roughly uniform sequencing depth across donors, an assumption that may not hold. A later genetic analysis associated a missense DCLRE1C variant with V-gene and J-gene trimming of TCR beta chains, and an independent cohort replicated the association. A further reported finding was that TCR beta sequences accurately predicted the HLA-A and HLA-B alleles for most subjects in the first cohort. Several of the top co-occurrence clusters appeared to be linked to parvovirus B19, influenza, CMV and Epstein-Barr virus, according to a later analysis. In an earlier analysis of 450 to 750 of the donors, most TCR beta V segments appeared in productive rearrangements about 87% or about 30% of the time, broadly matching IMGT annotations.

In the case of this clone: Its antigen remains unidentified. No base quality values were provided; no much bigger clone lies one nucleotide off.

The germline V gene (reference sequence) provides CDR1 LNHDA and CDR2 SQIVND. The CDR3 covers 20 residues, taking in both the cysteine and the phenylalanine. Of the read, only the CDR3 DNA is kept; its 60 bases are in frame from base 1. The V and J ends are trimmed by 0 bases and 1 base, leaving 22 bases between them. The cohort was made up of several hundred healthy bone marrow donors. All cohort members were sampled while nominally healthy, although unrecorded immune exposures were likely present. The donor tested CMV seronegative, placing the donor among the approximately 400 seronegative members of the cohort. Every donor gave a peripheral blood sample, and the peripheral blood mononuclear cells from that sample were used for TCR beta sequencing. The Qiagen DNeasy Blood Extraction Kit was used to extract genomic DNA from the blood cell samples. The library was built by means of the immunoSEQ multiplex PCR assay. A mixture of 60 forward primers for TCR Vbeta segments and 13 reverse primers for TCR Jbeta segments was used in the multiplex PCR. A multiplex PCR assay on genomic DNA amplified the CDR3 region of rearranged TCR beta genes. The Illumina HiSeq System was used to sequence the amplified TCR beta libraries as 87-base-pair reads. The paper's processing steps were these. In a later analysis, tens of millions of unique TCR beta chains were counted across the 650 to 700 repertoires, and roughly 11 million of these chains were shared by at least two donors. Raw reads were error-corrected and collapsed into unique sequences with a nearest-neighbor algorithm that merged closely related sequences to remove PCR and sequencing errors. To assign V, D and J gene segments, CDR3 sequences were aligned to IMGT reference sequences. Each retained sequence needed at least a six-nucleotide match to both a V gene segment and a J gene segment. Rearrangements were called productive when the CDR3 lacked stop codons and stayed in frame with V and J; all others were non-productive. Following IMGT convention, CDR3 was defined as the stretch from the second conserved V-encoded cysteine to the conserved J-encoded phenylalanine. The earlier analysis of approximately 590 of the donors excluded any sequence lacking an unambiguous match to a single V gene segment. An earlier analysis of approximately 590 of the donors classified V segments as functional when productive rearrangements were above 56.7% and as segregating when the standard deviation between donors was above 5%. A statistical classification framework was developed to diagnose cytomegalovirus status using the catalog of TCR beta chain sequences. V and J gene assignment, in a later analysis, came from comparing TCR nucleotide sequences with IMGT/GENE-DB human TR gene sequences. In a later analysis, CDR3 sequences and most-parsimonious VDJ recombination scenarios were assigned using the TCRdist pipeline. In a later analysis, each TCR beta chain was defined by its CDR3 amino acid sequence together with its V-gene family, and reads lacking a unique V-gene family were excluded. A later analysis removed 550 to 650 highly shared, low-generation-probability nucleotide sequences to deal with suspected cross-contamination and a sequencing artifact. In a later analysis, a clonal expansion index for each public chain was calculated from normalized within-repertoire ranks of inferred template counts. In a later analysis, generation probabilities were computed with a VDJ recombination model fitted to out-of-frame rearrangements, and the resulting probabilities were checked against IGoR. In a later analysis, TCR-TCR, TCR-HLA and TCR-CMV co-occurrence was scored with hypergeometric tests, and a repertoire-size bias correction was applied to TCR pairs. In a later analysis, false discovery rates were estimated by permuting HLA or CMV assignments 20 times. In a later analysis, co-occurring TCRs were grouped using DBSCAN, with TCRdist sequence similarity added in when clustering inside HLA-allele-positive subsets. For co-occurrence clustering, repertoires with fewer than 30,000 or more than 120,000 public chains were excluded, along with roughly five repertoires with anomalous nucleotide sharing. As stored in TCRdb, this immuneACCESS dataset retains in-frame rearrangements with V and J assigned. A fraction of the clones does not appear; measured against another copy, unresolved V genes explain less than half of the discrepancy, and the remainder lacks a known reason. V, J and clone size are those of that table, while D and trimming were read from the DNA. The sample table holds about 200,000 clones, of which about nine tenths were seen once. Roughly 0.98% of the sample is taken by the ten largest.

The chain employs TRBV19 and TRBJ1-5; the best D guess is TRBD1, with 6 bases matching. Source material: PBMCs. The origin of this receptor is a boy aged 2-15 years in good health and CMV-seronegative. The CDR3 region: CASSIDPRTARESSNQPQHF. In nucleotide form, the sequence is TGTGCCAGTAGTATAGATCCCCGGACAGCGAGGGAGTCGAGCAATCAGCCCCAGCATTTT.